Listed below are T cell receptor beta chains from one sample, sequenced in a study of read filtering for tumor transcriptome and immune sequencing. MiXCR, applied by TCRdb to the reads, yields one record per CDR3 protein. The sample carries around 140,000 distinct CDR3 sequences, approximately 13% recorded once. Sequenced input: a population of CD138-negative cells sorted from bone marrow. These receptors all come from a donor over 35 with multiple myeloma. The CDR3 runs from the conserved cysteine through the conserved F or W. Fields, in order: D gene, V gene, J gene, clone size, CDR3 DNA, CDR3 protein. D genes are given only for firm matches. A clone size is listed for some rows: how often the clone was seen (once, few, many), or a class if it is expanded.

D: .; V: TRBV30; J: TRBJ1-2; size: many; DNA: TGTGCCTGGAGTCCCCAGACAGGCTATGGCTACACCTTC; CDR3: CAWSPQTGYGYTF
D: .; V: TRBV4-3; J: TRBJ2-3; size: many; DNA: TGCGCCAGCAGCCAAGGGGCGATAGCCAGGGGCACAGATACGCAGTATTTT; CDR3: CASSQGAIARGTDTQYF
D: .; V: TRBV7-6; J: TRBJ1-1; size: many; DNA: TGTGCCAGCAGGTCGCCGCCCTTACAGGGAGGCACTGAAGCTTTCTTT; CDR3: CASRSPPLQGGTEAFF
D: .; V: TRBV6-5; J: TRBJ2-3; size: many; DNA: TGTGCCAGTCGCGCCTCCTTTCAAGATACGCAGTATTTT; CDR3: CASRASFQDTQYF
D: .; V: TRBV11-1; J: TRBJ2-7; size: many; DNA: TGTGCCAGCAGCTTAGGTTGGGGTGACTACGAGCAGTACTTC; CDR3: CASSLGWGDYEQYF
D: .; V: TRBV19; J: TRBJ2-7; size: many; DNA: TGTGCCAGTGCCCGGGCCGGGACGGAGGAGCAGTACTTC; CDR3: CASARAGTEEQYF
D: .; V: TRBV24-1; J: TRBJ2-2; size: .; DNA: TGTGCCACCAGTGACAGACTAGTGGTCGACACCGGGGAGCTGTTTTTT; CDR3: CATSDRLVVDTGELFF
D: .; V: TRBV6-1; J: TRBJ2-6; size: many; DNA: TGTGCCAGCACATCCCGAGTGGTCCCCTCTGGGGCCAACGTCCTGACTTTC; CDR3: CASTSRVVPSGANVLTF
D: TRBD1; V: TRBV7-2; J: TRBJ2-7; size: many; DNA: TGTGCCAGCAGCTCCCGAGGGGCGCTGGGACAGGGGGCATACGAGCAGTACTTC; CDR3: CASSSRGALGQGAYEQYF
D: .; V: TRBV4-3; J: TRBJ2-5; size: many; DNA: TGCGCCAGCAGCCAAGATCACGGCAGGGCTGAGACCCAGTACTTC; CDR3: CASSQDHGRAETQYF
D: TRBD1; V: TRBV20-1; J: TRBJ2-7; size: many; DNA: TGCAGTGCTAGACCGACCGGGACAGGGTCCTACGAGCAGTACTTC; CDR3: CSARPTGTGSYEQYF
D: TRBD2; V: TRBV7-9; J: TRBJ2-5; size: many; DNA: TGTGCCAGCAGCTTATCTAGCGGGAGGGTTCAAGAGACCCAGTACTTC; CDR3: CASSLSSGRVQETQYF
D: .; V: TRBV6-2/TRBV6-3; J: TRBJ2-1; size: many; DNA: TGTGCCAGCAGTCCCCAAGGCAATGAGCAGTTCTTC; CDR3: CASSPQGNEQFF
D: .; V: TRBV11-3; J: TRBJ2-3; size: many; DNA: TGTGCCAGCAGCTTAGCGCTAGCAGCTAATACGCAGTATTTT; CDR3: CASSLALAANTQYF
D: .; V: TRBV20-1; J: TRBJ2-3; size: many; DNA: TGCAGTGCCCCTGAAGGAGGAGTCAGCACAGATACGCAGTATTTT; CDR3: CSAPEGGVSTDTQYF
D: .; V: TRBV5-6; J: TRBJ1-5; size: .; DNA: TGTGCCAGCAGCTTGGCCTACAGGTGGGGATACCCCCAGCATTTT; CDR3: CASSLAYRWGYPQHF